These 21 T cell receptor beta chains were all obtained from the same sample, sequenced in a study of blood T cell repertoires in COVID-19. The assay was immunoSEQ multiplex PCR, and TCRdb's table has in-frame clones only and misses some. Of about 300,000 clones in the sample, over 75% were seen once. The sequenced sample consisted of PBMCs or T cells enriched from blood (not recorded which). These receptors were obtained from a young man who had recovered from COVID-19.

In this sample, this clone turned up once. V usage is TRBV6-5 and J usage is TRBJ2-7; a possible D gene is TRBD1 (6 bases). Germline V lookup: CDR1 MNHEY, CDR2 SVGAGI. V lost 6 bases and J 2 bases, leaving 17 bases between the germline ends. The CDR3 loop spans 15 amino acids. The CDR3 sequence: CASRANLQGTYEQYF. The CDR3 DNA follows: TGTGCCAGCAGGGCTAACCTACAGGGAACCTACGAGCAGTACTTC.

The chain joins TRBV28 to TRBJ2-3; D perhaps matches TRBD1 (5 bases). The V end lost 0 bases, the J end lost 5 bases, and 15 bases lay between the germline ends. Germline V CDR1 and CDR2: MDHEN, SYDVKM. The CDR3 length is 16 residues. The CDR3 DNA follows: TGTGCCAGCAGTTTATGGGGGCCAGGGCCGGAAGATACGCAGTATTTT. Protein sequence: CASSLWGPGPEDTQYF.

The chain recombines TRBV30 with TRBJ1-2; tentative D call: TRBD1 (6 bases). The CDR3 totals 13 residues. V was shortened by 1 base and J by 11 bases, with 17 bases between the two germline ends. CDR1 is GTSNPN, CDR2 SVGIG, per germline (reference sequence). This CDR3 is CAWSGDRTALYTF. The DNA for the CDR3 is TGTGCCTGGAGTGGGGACCGGACAGCTCTATACACCTTC.

This clone was counted once. The CDR3 spells CASSTTGIGDQPQHF. The CDR3 DNA reads TGTGCCAGCAGTACGACAGGGATTGGGGATCAGCCCCAGCATTTT. The chain has TRBV27 and TRBJ1-5; 7 bases align to TRBD1. Germline CDR1 and CDR2: MNHEY and SMNVEV (reference sequence). The CDR3 consists of 15 residues. Trimming removed 5 bases from V and 5 bases from J; junction bases left unmatched: 9.

The chain recombines TRBV3-1 (or the pseudogene TRBV3-2) with TRBJ2-5; 10 nucleotides agree with TRBD1. V trimming: 0 bases; J trimming: 2 bases; junction bases outside the gene matches: 6. The CDR3 is 17 residues long. Germline V CDR1 and CDR2: LGHDT, YNNKEL (reference sequence). CDR3 protein: CASSQESDRGPQETQYF. CDR3 nucleotides: TGTGCCAGCAGCCAAGAGAGCGACAGGGGGCCACAAGAGACCCAGTACTTC.

This chain uses TRBV18 with TRBJ2-7; 7 bases agree with TRBD1. CDR1 is KGHSH, CDR2 LQKENI, per germline. The V gene end was trimmed by 2 bases and the J gene end by 0 bases; junction bases not matched to a gene: 4. The CDR3 runs to 15 residues. CDR3 loop: CASSPGQGVSYEQYF. Written as DNA, the CDR3 is TGTGCCAGCTCACCAGGGCAGGGGGTCTCCTACGAGCAGTACTTC.

This clone has just one count. This chain connects TRBV19 to TRBJ1-5; no firm D call. The CDR3 has 16 residues. Germline CDR1 LNHDA, CDR2 SQIVND (reference sequence). V lost 3 bases and J lost 1, with 13 bases in between. The DNA of the CDR3 is TGTGCCAGTAGTATTTTCCGGGGTCCGAGCAATCAGCCCCAGCATTTT. It yields the protein CASSIFRGPSNQPQHF.

The gene calls are TRBV11-2 and TRBJ2-3, with a weak D call TRBD2 (6 bases). With 1 base removed from V and 0 bases from J, the gap between germline ends came to 11 bases. Germline-derived CDR1 and CDR2 are SGHAT and FQNNGV. The CDR3 runs to 16 residues. Written as DNA, the CDR3 is TGTGCCAGCAGCTTAGTACTAGCCTCTAGCACAGATACGCAGTATTTT. Its translation is CASSLVLASSTDTQYF.

This clone was seen only once. The genes are TRBV27 and TRBJ2-7; TRBD2 is a possible D gene (5 bases). Per the germline V gene, CDR1 is MNHEY and CDR2 is SMNVEV (reference sequence). V was pared by 8 bases and J by 3 bases, with 14 bases between. The CDR3 consists of 13 residues. The CDR3 reads CASHQAGGYEQYF. CDR3 nucleotide sequence: TGTGCCAGCCATCAGGCGGGCGGCTACGAGCAGTACTTC.

The gene calls are TRBV18 and TRBJ1-1; a weak D match, TRBD1 (5 bases). V shed 4 bases and J shed 1 base, with 16 bases lying between them. Germline lookup yields CDR1 KGHSH and CDR2 LQKENI. This CDR3 region has 16 residues. CDR3 loop: CASSQEADRPNTEAFF. CDR3 nucleotide sequence: TGTGCCAGCTCACAGGAAGCAGACAGACCGAACACTGAAGCTTTCTTT.

The table lists this clone with many counts. The gene calls are TRBV28 and TRBJ1-5; D is uncertain. The V and J ends lost 6 bases and 0 bases respectively, with 24 bases between them. CDR1 MDHEN and CDR2 SYDVKM come from the germline V gene. CDR3 length: 19 amino acids. CDR3 coding DNA: TGTGCCAGCAGAAAGTTCGGTGGCAGCGCGGCGGGTAGCAATCAGCCCCAGCATTTT. It encodes CASRKFGGSAAGSNQPQHF.

The chain employs TRBV10-3 and TRBJ1-1; 11 bases are shared with TRBD1. This CDR3 spans 15 amino acids. V lost 10 bases, J lost 2 bases, and 9 bases stayed unmatched. Germline V gene data show CDR1 as ENHRY and CDR2 as SYGVKD. DNA for the CDR3: TGTGCCACCGGACAGGGGGCTCCGGGAAACACTGAAGCTTTCTTT. Translating it yields CATGQGAPGNTEAFF.

The genes are TRBV5-1 and TRBJ2-5; no definite D call. The CDR3 extends over 16 amino acids. V was cut by 4 bases and J by 5 bases, with 21 bases left in between. CDR1 is SGHRS and CDR2 is YFSETQ in the germline V gene. CDR3 coding DNA: TGCGCCAGCAGCCTGTTGTCTTCAGGTTCCCGGGAGACCCAGTACTTC. It encodes CASSLLSSGSRETQYF.

V is TRBV7-9 and J is TRBJ1-1; no definite D call. Deletions cut 2 bases from V and 3 bases from J, with 7 bases between. This CDR3 spans 13 amino acids. CDR1 and CDR2 (germline): SEHNR, FQNEAQ (reference sequence). The CDR3 protein is CASSLRGYTEAFF. The CDR3 DNA reads TGTGCCAGCAGCTTAAGAGGGTACACTGAAGCTTTCTTT.

The chain uses TRBV7-9 and TRBJ1-1; 9 nucleotides match TRBD1. The CDR3 has 19 residues. The V and J ends lost 6 bases and 0 bases, in that order; junction bases with no gene match: 17. Looked up from germline, CDR1 is SEHNR and CDR2 is FQNEAQ (reference sequence). The CDR3 DNA is TGTGCCAGCAGAGGAGTAGCACAGGGGGCGGGATACCTGAACACTGAAGCTTTCTTT. It translates to CASRGVAQGAGYLNTEAFF.

The table lists this clone with a few counts. The chain is built from TRBV11-3 and TRBJ1-2; 12 bases agree with TRBD1. The CDR3 is 14 residues long. The junction had 6 bases not matched to a gene; V was cut back by 6 bases and J by 7 bases. Germline CDR1 reads SGHNT; CDR2 reads YENEEA. For the CDR3, the DNA is TGTGCCAGCAGTTCCGGGACAGGGGGCTTTGGCTACACCTTC. Translation: CASSSGTGGFGYTF.

This chain links TRBV7-9 with TRBJ2-7; possible D gene TRBD2, 6 bases. CDR1 SEHNR and CDR2 FQNEAQ come from the germline V gene (reference sequence). V dropped 3 bases and J dropped 0 bases, with 9 bases sitting between them. CDR3 length: 14 amino acids. In DNA form, the CDR3 reads TGTGCCAGCAGCTTGGACGGGAGCTCCTACGAGCAGTACTTC. Residues: CASSLDGSSYEQYF.

This chain joins TRBV6-6 and TRBJ1-4, with no clear D. V lost 6 bases and J 6 bases, leaving 14 bases between the germline ends. This CDR3 comprises 14 residues. The germline V gene encodes CDR1 MNHNY and CDR2 SVGAGI (reference sequence). This CDR3 reads CASSWGVAYEKLFF. The DNA for the CDR3 is TGTGCCAGCAGCTGGGGAGTAGCTTATGAAAAACTGTTTTTT.

About this clone: Other DNA sequences in this sample translate to the same CDR3. The chain combines TRBV24-1 with TRBJ2-3; D may be TRBD1 (6 bases). CDR1 is KGHDR, CDR2 SFDVKD, per germline. The V end was cut by 7 bases, the J end by 0 bases, with 13 bases between. The length of the CDR3 is 15 residues. The CDR3 sequence is CATRSRDTSTDTQYF. The DNA of the CDR3 is TGTGCCACCAGAAGCCGGGACACTAGCACAGATACGCAGTATTTT.

V usage is TRBV10-1 and J usage is TRBJ2-3, with 9 bases that match TRBD2. The V gene's germline CDR1 is WNHNN and CDR2 SYGVQD (reference sequence). The CDR3 totals 14 residues. The J segment lost 8 bases and the V segment lost 4 bases, leaving 7 bases of the junction unmatched. Written as DNA, the CDR3 is TGCGCCAGCAGTGTAGCGGGAGCTTCGGGTACGCAGTATTTT. This sequence encodes CASSVAGASGTQYF.

A word on this clone: Other DNA sequences from this sample encode an identical CDR3 as well. V and J are TRBV2 and TRBJ1-5; 7 bases are a match to TRBD1. V shed 6 bases, J shed 2 bases, and the junction held 4 bases outside the gene matches. The CDR3 is 14 amino acids. The V gene's germline CDR1 is SNHLY and CDR2 FYNNEI. In nucleotides, the CDR3 is TGTGCCAGCAGCGGTACAGGGGGCAATCAGCCCCAGCATTTT. Its protein product is CASSGTGGNQPQHF.